This T cell receptor (beta chain) was identified during a study of T cell responses to AZD1222 COVID-19 vaccine. Assay: immunoSEQ multiplex PCR; the TCRdb copy retains only in-frame clones and omits some. The sample records around 150,000 clones, 80% to 95% being singletons. The CDR3 contains 13 residues. Germline CDR1 reads MNHEY; CDR2 reads SMNVEV (reference sequence). V shed 5 bases, J shed 10 bases, and the junction held 9 bases outside the gene matches. The chain has TRBV27 and TRBJ1-1, with 8 bases matching TRBD1. The source of this sequence is an adult in good health. The sequences come from peripheral blood, collected on day 0 of AZD1222 vaccination. The CDR3 region has the DNA TGTGCCAGCAGTCCCCGGACAGGGTATGTAGCTTTCTTT. Translation: CASSPRTGYVAFF.